The rows below give T cell receptor beta chains drawn from one sample of a study of T cell repertoires in cytomegalovirus infection. Their target antigens are unknown. TCRdb redid the calling of the reads with MiXCR, one entry per CDR3 protein. The sample has about 890,000 distinct CDR3 sequences, approximately 30% seen once; the top ten hold over 10%. Source: cultured CD8+ T cells from PBMCs, taken from culture after CMV antigen stimulation. The receptors stem from a human donor in good health (CMV status not recorded). Some clones in this sample may be carry-over from other donors' samples. CDR3s include the opening cysteine and the closing phenylalanine or tryptophan. Each record gives: J gene, V gene, CDR3 length, D gene, clone size, CDR3 DNA, CDR3 protein. A D gene is named only where the DNA matches it firmly. Where a row states a size, it is once, few, many or the class of an expanded clone; other rows omit it.

j_gene: TRBJ1-5
v_gene: TRBV4-2
len: 21
d_gene: -
abundance: few
CDR3nt: TGTGCCAGCAGCCAAAAGGCCTTCACCGGACCCAATTTTTATAGCAATCAGCCCCAGCATTTT
CDR3aa: CASSQKAFTGPNFYSNQPQHF

j_gene: TRBJ2-7
v_gene: TRBV7-9
len: 16
d_gene: -
abundance: -
CDR3nt: TGTGCCAGCAGCTCCCGGACAGGATGGGACTACTACGAGCAGTACTTC
CDR3aa: CASSSRTGWDYYEQYF

j_gene: TRBJ2-2
v_gene: TRBV27
len: 13
d_gene: -
abundance: few
CDR3nt: TGTGCCAGCAGCATGGGGGCGCCCGGGGAGCTGTTTTTT
CDR3aa: CASSMGAPGELFF

j_gene: TRBJ2-1
v_gene: TRBV6-1
len: 18
d_gene: TRBD2
abundance: once
CDR3nt: TGTGCCAGCAGTTACGTCCTAGCGGGGGCAAGCTCCTACAATGAGCAGTTCTTC
CDR3aa: CASSYVLAGASSYNEQFF

j_gene: TRBJ2-7
v_gene: TRBV15
len: 14
d_gene: -
abundance: -
CDR3nt: TGTGCCACCAGCAGAGATGGGGGTCGCTACGAGCAGTACTTC
CDR3aa: CATSRDGGRYEQYF

j_gene: TRBJ2-1
v_gene: TRBV29-1
len: 12
d_gene: TRBD2
abundance: -
CDR3nt: TGCAGCGTTGACCGGGGGGTCGATGAGCAGTTCTTC
CDR3aa: CSVDRGVDEQFF

j_gene: TRBJ2-1
v_gene: TRBV12-3/TRBV12-4
len: 13
d_gene: TRBD2
abundance: few
CDR3nt: TGTGCCAGCAGTGCCCGGGGGGGACTCATGCAGTTCTTC
CDR3aa: CASSARGGLMQFF

j_gene: TRBJ1-1
v_gene: TRBV10-3
len: 16
d_gene: -
abundance: many
CDR3nt: TGTGCCATCAGCGTCACAGGCCTCAAGAACACTGTTGAAGCTTTCTTT
CDR3aa: CAISVTGLKNTVEAFF

j_gene: TRBJ2-3
v_gene: TRBV4-2
len: 17
d_gene: TRBD2
abundance: -
CDR3nt: TGTGCCAGCAGCCTCCCGTACGTAGCGGGGGGCACAGATACGCAGTATTTT
CDR3aa: CASSLPYVAGGTDTQYF

j_gene: TRBJ1-5
v_gene: TRBV7-8
len: 15
d_gene: -
abundance: -
CDR3nt: TGTACCAGCAGCTCAAACCGGGCCAGGGATCAGCCCCAGCATTTT
CDR3aa: CTSSSNRARDQPQHF

j_gene: TRBJ1-1
v_gene: TRBV7-4
len: 13
d_gene: -
abundance: few
CDR3nt: TGTGCCAGCAGCTTAGTCGGCTCGAGGGCAGCTTTCTTT
CDR3aa: CASSLVGSRAAFF

j_gene: TRBJ1-2
v_gene: TRBV6-6
len: 11
d_gene: -
abundance: once
CDR3nt: TGTGCCAGCAGTGAGGCTGGGGTCCCGGGTTTC
CDR3aa: CASSEAGVPGF

j_gene: TRBJ2-1
v_gene: TRBV7-9
len: 15
d_gene: -
abundance: -
CDR3nt: TGTGCCAGCAGCTCACCGGGACATAGTTACAATGAGCAGTTCTTC
CDR3aa: CASSSPGHSYNEQFF

j_gene: TRBJ2-1
v_gene: TRBV5-3
len: 13
d_gene: -
abundance: -
CDR3nt: TGTGCCAGCAGCTTGGTGGGCAGTGATGAGCAGTTCTTC
CDR3aa: CASSLVGSDEQFF

j_gene: TRBJ2-1
v_gene: TRBV9
len: 16
d_gene: -
abundance: -
CDR3nt: TGTGCCAGCAGCGCAGGAGGGACTTCCGGGGGTAATGAGCAGTTCTTC
CDR3aa: CASSAGGTSGGNEQFF

j_gene: TRBJ2-7
v_gene: TRBV10-3
len: 15
d_gene: TRBD2
abundance: few
CDR3nt: TGTGCCATCAGGGTGACTAGCGGGGGGGTCTACGAGCAGTACTTC
CDR3aa: CAIRVTSGGVYEQYF

j_gene: TRBJ1-1
v_gene: TRBV27
len: 13
d_gene: -
abundance: -
CDR3nt: TGTGCCAGCAGTTTATTTTGGGATACTGAAGCTTTCTTT
CDR3aa: CASSLFWDTEAFF

j_gene: TRBJ2-3
v_gene: TRBV6-4
len: 14
d_gene: -
abundance: -
CDR3nt: TGTGCCAGCAGTGACTCGGCCACCACAGATACGCAGTATTTT
CDR3aa: CASSDSATTDTQYF

j_gene: TRBJ2-7
v_gene: TRBV5-1
len: 13
d_gene: TRBD2
abundance: -
CDR3nt: TGCGCCAGCAGCTTGAGCGGGAATGACGAGCAGTACTTC
CDR3aa: CASSLSGNDEQYF

j_gene: TRBJ2-2
v_gene: TRBV6-5
len: 14
d_gene: -
abundance: -
CDR3nt: TGTGCCAGCAGTTACGGGTTGGGTACCGGGGAGCTGTTTTTT
CDR3aa: CASSYGLGTGELFF

j_gene: TRBJ2-3
v_gene: TRBV11-3
len: 15
d_gene: -
abundance: few
CDR3nt: TGTGCCAGCAGCTCCCGGGACTCGTTCACAGATACGCAGTATTTT
CDR3aa: CASSSRDSFTDTQYF

j_gene: TRBJ2-5
v_gene: TRBV20-1
len: 17
d_gene: -
abundance: many
CDR3nt: TGCAGTGCTAGAGACGTCAGAAGGGCAGATCCGCAAGAGACCCAGTACTTC
CDR3aa: CSARDVRRADPQETQYF

j_gene: TRBJ2-2
v_gene: TRBV6-2/TRBV6-3
len: 15
d_gene: TRBD2
abundance: -
CDR3nt: TGTGCCAGCTGCCTTAGGGAGGGTTGGACCGGGGAGCTGTTTTTT
CDR3aa: CASCLREGWTGELFF

j_gene: TRBJ2-2
v_gene: TRBV19
len: 14
d_gene: -
abundance: -
CDR3nt: TGTGCCAGTAGTATGAATCCCGCCACCGGGGAGCTGTTTTTT
CDR3aa: CASSMNPATGELFF

j_gene: TRBJ2-2
v_gene: TRBV7-9
len: 15
d_gene: -
abundance: -
CDR3nt: TGTGCCAGCAGCGGGGGGGCCGGATGGACCGGGGAGCTGTTTTTT
CDR3aa: CASSGGAGWTGELFF

j_gene: TRBJ2-2
v_gene: TRBV9
len: 18
d_gene: -
abundance: few
CDR3nt: TGTGCCAGCAGCGTATCACCAGGACAGCTAACGAACACCGGGGAGCTGTTTTTT
CDR3aa: CASSVSPGQLTNTGELFF

j_gene: TRBJ2-1
v_gene: TRBV12-3/TRBV12-4
len: 16
d_gene: -
abundance: many
CDR3nt: TGTGCCAGCAGTCCCCCGGGACCCGAGGGTTACAATGAGCAGTTCTTC
CDR3aa: CASSPPGPEGYNEQFF

j_gene: TRBJ2-4
v_gene: TRBV2
len: 14
d_gene: TRBD1
abundance: -
CDR3nt: TGTGCCAGCAGTGAGGGGACAGGCGAAAACATTCAGTACTTC
CDR3aa: CASSEGTGENIQYF

j_gene: TRBJ1-4
v_gene: TRBV6-6
len: 16
d_gene: TRBD1
abundance: few
CDR3nt: TGTGCCAGCAGTCAACTAGACAGGGCCGACGGCGAAAAACTGTTTTTT
CDR3aa: CASSQLDRADGEKLFF

j_gene: TRBJ1-2
v_gene: TRBV4-3
len: 15
d_gene: TRBD1
abundance: few
CDR3nt: TGCGCCAGCAGCCAAGGAACGGGACAGGGGTATGGCTACACCTTC
CDR3aa: CASSQGTGQGYGYTF

j_gene: TRBJ2-1
v_gene: TRBV6-5
len: 15
d_gene: -
abundance: few
CDR3nt: TGTGCCAGCAGCTCGACTATTACGACCTACAATGAGCAGTTCTTC
CDR3aa: CASSSTITTYNEQFF

j_gene: TRBJ1-2
v_gene: TRBV7-2
len: 15
d_gene: -
abundance: -
CDR3nt: TGTGCCAGCAGCTTAGGGGTCAGTCAACTCTATGGCTACACCTTC
CDR3aa: CASSLGVSQLYGYTF

j_gene: TRBJ1-2
v_gene: TRBV29-1
len: 16
d_gene: TRBD1
abundance: few
CDR3nt: TGCAGCGTAACCGGGACAGGGGGTCCCCTTGACTATGGCTACACCTTC
CDR3aa: CSVTGTGGPLDYGYTF

j_gene: TRBJ2-1
v_gene: TRBV2
len: 16
d_gene: -
abundance: -
CDR3nt: TGTGCCAACAGTGAAATGTCCGGGGACTCCTACAATGAGCAGTTCTTC
CDR3aa: CANSEMSGDSYNEQFF

j_gene: TRBJ2-3
v_gene: TRBV13
len: 16
d_gene: -
abundance: -
CDR3nt: TGTGCCAGCAGCCCGAGGGGGGGCTGGGAGAGGGATACGCAGTATTTT
CDR3aa: CASSPRGGWERDTQYF

j_gene: TRBJ1-2
v_gene: TRBV6-1
len: 17
d_gene: -
abundance: many
CDR3nt: TGTGCCAGCAACCCTTCCTTGGACAGAGCTATCGGCTATGGCTACACCTTC
CDR3aa: CASNPSLDRAIGYGYTF

j_gene: TRBJ1-2
v_gene: TRBV4-1
len: 16
d_gene: -
abundance: few
CDR3nt: TGCGCCAGCAGCCAAGACCCCGGGGGTCTAAACTATGGCTACACCTTC
CDR3aa: CASSQDPGGLNYGYTF

j_gene: TRBJ2-1
v_gene: TRBV11-2
len: 16
d_gene: -
abundance: -
CDR3nt: TGTGCCAGCAGCGCCCGACAATGGGGCCATGACAATGAGCAGTTCTTC
CDR3aa: CASSARQWGHDNEQFF

j_gene: TRBJ2-1
v_gene: TRBV27
len: 10
d_gene: -
abundance: -
CDR3nt: TGTGCCACCGGAAGGAATGAGCAGTTCTTC
CDR3aa: CATGRNEQFF

j_gene: TRBJ1-2
v_gene: TRBV20-1
len: 16
d_gene: TRBD1
abundance: -
CDR3nt: TGCAGTGCTAGGTCCGACAGGGCAGTCGCTAACTATGGCTACACCTTC
CDR3aa: CSARSDRAVANYGYTF

j_gene: TRBJ1-5
v_gene: TRBV7-2
len: 16
d_gene: -
abundance: many
CDR3nt: TGTGCCAGCAGCTTAGAGACGGGGCTGAGCAATCAGCCCCAGCATTTT
CDR3aa: CASSLETGLSNQPQHF

j_gene: TRBJ1-1
v_gene: TRBV6-5
len: 14
d_gene: -
abundance: few
CDR3nt: TGTGCCAGCAGTTACTCCCACGGCAGCACTGAAGCTTTCTTT
CDR3aa: CASSYSHGSTEAFF